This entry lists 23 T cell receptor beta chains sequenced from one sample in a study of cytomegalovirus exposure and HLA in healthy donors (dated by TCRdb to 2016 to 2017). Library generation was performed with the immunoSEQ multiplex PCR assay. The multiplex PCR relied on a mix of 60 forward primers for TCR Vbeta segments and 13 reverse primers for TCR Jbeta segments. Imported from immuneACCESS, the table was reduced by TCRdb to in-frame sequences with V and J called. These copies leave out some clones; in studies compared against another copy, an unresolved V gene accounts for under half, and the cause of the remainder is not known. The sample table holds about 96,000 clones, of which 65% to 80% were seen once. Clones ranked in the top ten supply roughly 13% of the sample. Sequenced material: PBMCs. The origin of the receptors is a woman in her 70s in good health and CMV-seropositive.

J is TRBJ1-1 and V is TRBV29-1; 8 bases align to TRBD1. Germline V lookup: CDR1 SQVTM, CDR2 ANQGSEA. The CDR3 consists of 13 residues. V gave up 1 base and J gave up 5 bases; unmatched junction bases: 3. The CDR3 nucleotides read TGCAGCGTTGAAGTGGGACAGGTGACTGAAGCTTTCTTT. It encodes CSVEVGQVTEAFF.

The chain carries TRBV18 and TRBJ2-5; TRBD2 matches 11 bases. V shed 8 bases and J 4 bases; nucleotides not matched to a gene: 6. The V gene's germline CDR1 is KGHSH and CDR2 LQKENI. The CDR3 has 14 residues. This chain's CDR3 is CASQLAGVGETQYF. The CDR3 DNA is TGTGCCAGCCAACTAGCGGGAGTGGGAGAGACCCAGTACTTC.

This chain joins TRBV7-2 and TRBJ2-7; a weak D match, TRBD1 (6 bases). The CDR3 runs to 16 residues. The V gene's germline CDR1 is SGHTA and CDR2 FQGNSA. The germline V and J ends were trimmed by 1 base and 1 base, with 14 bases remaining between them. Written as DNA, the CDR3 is TGTGCCAGCAGCTTAGTAGGGGGAACTTCTTCCTACGAGCAGTACTTC. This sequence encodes CASSLVGGTSSYEQYF.

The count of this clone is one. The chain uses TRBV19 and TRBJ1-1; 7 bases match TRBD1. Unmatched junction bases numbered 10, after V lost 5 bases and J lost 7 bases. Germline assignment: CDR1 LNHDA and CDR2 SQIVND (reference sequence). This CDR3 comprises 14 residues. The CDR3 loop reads CASSSGRDRREAFF. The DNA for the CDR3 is TGTGCCAGTAGTTCAGGGCGGGACAGACGTGAAGCTTTCTTT.

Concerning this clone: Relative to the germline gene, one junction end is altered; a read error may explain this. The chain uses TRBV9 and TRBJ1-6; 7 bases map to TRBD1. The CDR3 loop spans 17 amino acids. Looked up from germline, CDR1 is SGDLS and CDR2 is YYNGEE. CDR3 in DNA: TGTGCCAGCAGGGCTGGGACAGCCATCTCCCATAATTCACCCCTCCACTTT. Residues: CASRAGTAISHNSPLHF.

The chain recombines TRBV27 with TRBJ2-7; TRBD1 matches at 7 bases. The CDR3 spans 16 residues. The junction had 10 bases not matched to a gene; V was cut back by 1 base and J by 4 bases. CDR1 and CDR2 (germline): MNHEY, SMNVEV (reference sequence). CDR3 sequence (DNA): TGTGCCAGCAGTTTATTTATGTCCGGGACAGAGTACGAGCAGTACTTC. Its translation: CASSLFMSGTEYEQYF.

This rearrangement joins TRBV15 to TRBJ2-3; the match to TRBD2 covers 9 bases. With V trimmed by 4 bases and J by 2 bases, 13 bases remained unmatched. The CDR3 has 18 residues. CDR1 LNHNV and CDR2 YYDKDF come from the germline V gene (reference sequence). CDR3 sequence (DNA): TGTGCCACCAGCAACCCCCGGCAGAGCGGGGGGACCACAGATACGCAGTATTTT. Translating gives CATSNPRQSGGTTDTQYF.

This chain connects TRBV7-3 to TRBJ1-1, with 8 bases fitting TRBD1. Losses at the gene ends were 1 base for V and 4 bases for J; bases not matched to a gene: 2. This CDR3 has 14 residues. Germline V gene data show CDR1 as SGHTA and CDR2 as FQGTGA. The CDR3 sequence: CASSLMDRVTEAFF. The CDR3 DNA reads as TGTGCCAGCAGCTTAATGGACAGGGTCACTGAAGCTTTCTTT.

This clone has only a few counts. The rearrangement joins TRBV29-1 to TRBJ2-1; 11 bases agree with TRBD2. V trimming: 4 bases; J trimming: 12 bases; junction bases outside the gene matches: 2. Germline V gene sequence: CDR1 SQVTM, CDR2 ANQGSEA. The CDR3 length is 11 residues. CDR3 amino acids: CSVGLAGLQFF. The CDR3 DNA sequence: TGCAGCGTTGGACTAGCGGGGTTGCAGTTCTTC.

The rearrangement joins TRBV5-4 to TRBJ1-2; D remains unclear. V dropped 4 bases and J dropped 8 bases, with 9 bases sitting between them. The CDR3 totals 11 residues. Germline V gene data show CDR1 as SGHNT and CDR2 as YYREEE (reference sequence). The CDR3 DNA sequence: TGTGCCAGCAGCCCAGGCCGGGGCTACACCTTC. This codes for CASSPGRGYTF. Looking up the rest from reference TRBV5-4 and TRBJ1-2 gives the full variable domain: ETGVTQSPTHLIKTRGQQVTLRCSSQSGHNTVSWYQQALGQGPQFIFQYYREEENGRGNFPPRFSGLQFPNYSSELNVNALELDDSALYLCASSPGRGYTFGSGTRLTVV.

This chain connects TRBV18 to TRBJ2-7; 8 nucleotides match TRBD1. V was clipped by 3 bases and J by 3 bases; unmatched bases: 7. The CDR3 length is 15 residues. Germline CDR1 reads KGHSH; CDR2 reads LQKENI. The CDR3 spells CASSPTTGEIYEQYF. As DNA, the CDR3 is TGTGCCAGCTCACCGACGACAGGGGAGATCTACGAGCAGTACTTC. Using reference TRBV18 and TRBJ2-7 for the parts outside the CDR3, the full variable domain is NAGVMQNPRHLVRRRGQEARLRCSPMKGHSHVYWYRQLPEEGLKFMVYLQKENIIDESGMPKERFSAEFPKEGPSILRIQQVVRGDSAAYFCASSPTTGEIYEQYFGPGTRLTVT.

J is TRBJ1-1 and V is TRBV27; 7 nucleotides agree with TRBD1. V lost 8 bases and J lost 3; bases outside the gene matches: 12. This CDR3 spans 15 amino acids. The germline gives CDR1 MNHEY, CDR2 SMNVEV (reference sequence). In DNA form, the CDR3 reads TGTGCCAGCCGTTATCTTAAGGGGGCAGACACTGAAGCTTTCTTT. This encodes CASRYLKGADTEAFF.

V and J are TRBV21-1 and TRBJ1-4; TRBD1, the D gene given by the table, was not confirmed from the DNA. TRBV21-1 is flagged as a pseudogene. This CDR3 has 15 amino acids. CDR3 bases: TGTGCCAGCAGCTTGACACGTAACCTCAATGAAAAACTGTTTTTT. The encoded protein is CASSLTRNLNEKLFF.

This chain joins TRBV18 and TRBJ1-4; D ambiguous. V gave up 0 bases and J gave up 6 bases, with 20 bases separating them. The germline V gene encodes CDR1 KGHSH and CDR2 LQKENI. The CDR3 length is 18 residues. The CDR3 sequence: CASSPPIQVFTRHEKLFF. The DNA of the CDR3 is TGTGCCAGCTCACCACCGATTCAGGTTTTCACTCGGCATGAAAAACTGTTTTTT.

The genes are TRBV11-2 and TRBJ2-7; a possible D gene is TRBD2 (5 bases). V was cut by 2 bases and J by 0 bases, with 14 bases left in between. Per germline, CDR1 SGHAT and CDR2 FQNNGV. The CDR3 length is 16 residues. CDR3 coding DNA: TGTGCCAGCAGCTTAATCCAGAGCGGTAGCTCCTACGAGCAGTACTTC. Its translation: CASSLIQSGSSYEQYF.

The CDR3 DNA sequence: TGTGCCAGTAGTATCGGCGGGAACTACGAGCAGTACTTC. It is translated as CASSIGGNYEQYF. The rearrangement uses TRBV19 and TRBJ2-7, with a possible D match to TRBD2 (6 bases). CDR3 length: 13 residues. CDR1 is LNHDA, CDR2 SQIVND, per germline (reference sequence). V lost 3 bases and J 3 bases, leaving 9 bases between the germline ends.

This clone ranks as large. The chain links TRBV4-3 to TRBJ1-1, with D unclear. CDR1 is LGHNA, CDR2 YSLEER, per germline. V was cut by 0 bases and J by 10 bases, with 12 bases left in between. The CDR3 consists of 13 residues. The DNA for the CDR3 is TGCGCCAGCAGCCAAGAGGCGGAGGCGGCAGCTTTCTTT. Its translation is CASSQEAEAAAFF.

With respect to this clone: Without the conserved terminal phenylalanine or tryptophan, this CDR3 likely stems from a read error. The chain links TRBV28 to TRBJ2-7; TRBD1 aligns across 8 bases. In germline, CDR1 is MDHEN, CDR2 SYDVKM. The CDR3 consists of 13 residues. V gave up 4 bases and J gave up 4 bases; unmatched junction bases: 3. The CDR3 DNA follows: TGTGCCAGCAGTTCCACAGGGGGGTACGAGCAGTACCTC. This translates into CASSSTGGYEQYL.

The CDR3 DNA sequence: TGTGCCAGCAGCCAGTTGACAGGGGTGGAGACCCAGTACTTC. Translating it yields CASSQLTGVETQYF. This chain joins TRBV7-2 and TRBJ2-5; TRBD1 matches 8 bases. V was pared by 5 bases and J by 5 bases, with 7 bases of the junction left unmatched. Germline assignment: CDR1 SGHTA and CDR2 FQGNSA. This CDR3 is built from 14 residues.

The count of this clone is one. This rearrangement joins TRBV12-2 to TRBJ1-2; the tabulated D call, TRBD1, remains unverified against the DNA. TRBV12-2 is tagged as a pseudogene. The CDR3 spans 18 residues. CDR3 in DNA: TGTGCAAGTCGCTTAGCTTGGGCAGGGATATCGCCGAACTATGGCTACACCTTC. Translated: CASRLAWAGISPNYGYTF.

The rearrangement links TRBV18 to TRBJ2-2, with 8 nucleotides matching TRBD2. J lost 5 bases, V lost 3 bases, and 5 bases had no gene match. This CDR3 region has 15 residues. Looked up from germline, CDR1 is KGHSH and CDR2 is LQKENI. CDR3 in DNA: TGTGCCAGCTCACCCCTAGGCGGGGGGACCGGGGAGCTGTTTTTT. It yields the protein CASSPLGGGTGELFF.

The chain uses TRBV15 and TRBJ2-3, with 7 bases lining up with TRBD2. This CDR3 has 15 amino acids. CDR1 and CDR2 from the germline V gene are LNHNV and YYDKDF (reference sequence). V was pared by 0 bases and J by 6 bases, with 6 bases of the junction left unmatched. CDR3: CATSRDREVGDTQYF. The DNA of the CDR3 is TGTGCCACCAGCAGAGACCGGGAGGTCGGCGATACGCAGTATTTT. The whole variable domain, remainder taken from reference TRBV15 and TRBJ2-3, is DAMVIQNPRYQVTQFGKPVTLSCSQTLNHNVMYWYQQKSSQAPKLLFHYYDKDFNNEADTPDNFQSRRPNTSFCFLDIRSPGLGDTAMYLCATSRDREVGDTQYFGPGTRLTVL.

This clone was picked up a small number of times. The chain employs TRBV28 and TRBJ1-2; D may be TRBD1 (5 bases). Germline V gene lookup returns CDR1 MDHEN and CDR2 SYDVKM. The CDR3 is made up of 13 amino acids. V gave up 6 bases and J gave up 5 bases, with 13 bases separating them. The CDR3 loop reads CASSLTGLYGYTF. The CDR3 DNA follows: TGTGCCAGCAGCCTAACAGGTCTTTATGGCTACACCTTC.